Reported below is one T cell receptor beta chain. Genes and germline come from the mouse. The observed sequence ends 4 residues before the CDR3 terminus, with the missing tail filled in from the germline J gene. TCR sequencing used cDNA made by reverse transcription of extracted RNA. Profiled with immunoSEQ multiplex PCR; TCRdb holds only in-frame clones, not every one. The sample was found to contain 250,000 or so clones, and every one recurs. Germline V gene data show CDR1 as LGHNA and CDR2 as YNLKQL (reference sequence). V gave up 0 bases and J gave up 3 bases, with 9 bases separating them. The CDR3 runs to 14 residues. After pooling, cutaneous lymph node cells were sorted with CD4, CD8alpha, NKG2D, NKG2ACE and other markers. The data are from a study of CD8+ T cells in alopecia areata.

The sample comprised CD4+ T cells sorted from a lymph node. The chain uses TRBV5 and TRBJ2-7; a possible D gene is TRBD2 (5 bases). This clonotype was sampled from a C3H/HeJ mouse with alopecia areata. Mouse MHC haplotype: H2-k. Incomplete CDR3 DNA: TGTGCCAGCAGCCAAGATAGTACTGGCTAT. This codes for CASSQDSTGY. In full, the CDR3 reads CASSQDSTGYEQYF.